The 27 T cell receptor beta chains below come from one sample, sequenced in a study of cytomegalovirus exposure and HLA in healthy donors. Use of 60 Vbeta and 13 Jbeta primers characterized the PCR. The data were produced by immunoSEQ multiplex PCR, yet TCRdb's version contains in-frame clones alone and is incomplete. The data show 200,000 to 250,000 clones, around four fifths seen once. The sequenced sample was PBMCs. The receptor source for this set is an older woman in good health and CMV-seropositive.

V and J are TRBV15 and TRBJ2-2, with 8 nucleotides matching TRBD1. CDR3 length: 14 residues. Germline CDR1 is LNHNV and CDR2 is YYDKDF (reference sequence). V was pared by 4 bases and J by 2 bases, with 0 bases of the junction left unmatched. As DNA, the CDR3 is TGTGCCACCAGCACAGGGGGCAACACCGGGGAGCTGTTTTTT. It specifies CATSTGGNTGELFF.

This clone was recorded once. This chain connects TRBV4-3 to TRBJ1-1; TRBD1 might be the D (6 bases). The V gene lost 6 bases and the J gene lost 4 bases, with 12 bases spanning the gap. CDR3 length: 13 residues. The V gene's germline CDR1 is LGHNA and CDR2 YSLEER. CDR3 sequence: CASSPGTSTEAFF. CDR3 nucleotide sequence: TGCGCCAGCAGTCCCGGGACATCCACTGAAGCTTTCTTT.

The chain is built from TRBV12-1 and TRBJ2-2; the D call in the table, TRBD1, was not verified against the DNA. TRBV12-1 represents a pseudogene. The CDR3 runs to 14 residues. CDR3 nucleotides: TGTGCCAGCAGCCCAGGGGATAACACCGGGGAGCTGTTTTTT. Protein sequence: CASSPGDNTGELFF.

The chain uses TRBV27 and TRBJ1-6; 8 nucleotides agree with TRBD1. Germline CDR1 reads MNHEY; CDR2 reads SMNVEV (reference sequence). The length of the CDR3 is 15 residues. Trimming cost V 3 bases and J 9 bases; bases outside gene matches: 7. CDR3 in amino acids: CASSLGQGAGSPLHF. The DNA of the CDR3 is TGTGCCAGCAGTTTGGGTCAGGGGGCCGGTTCACCCCTCCACTTT.

CDR3 in DNA: TGTGCCAGCAGCCCCCGGACTAGCGGGACCCCTATAGCCAAAAACATTCAGTACTTC. Translated: CASSPRTSGTPIAKNIQYF. The chain recombines TRBV7-8 with TRBJ2-4; the match to TRBD2 covers 12 bases. CDR3 length equals 19 residues. Germline V gives CDR1 SGHVS, CDR2 FQNEAQ. Trimming at V came to 5 bases and at J to 0 bases, leaving 11 bases not matched to a gene.

The chain is built from TRBV2 and TRBJ1-4; 7 bases agree with TRBD1. The trim removed 8 bases at V and 8 bases at J, leaving 11 bases unmatched. The CDR3 has 14 amino acids. The germline V gene has CDR1 SNHLY and CDR2 FYNNEI. CDR3 amino acids: CASDLQGLREKLFF. CDR3 bases: TGTGCCAGCGATCTACAGGGGTTGCGGGAAAAACTGTTTTTT.

The genes are TRBV5-1 and TRBJ2-3; D gene uncertain. Germline values: CDR1 SGHRS, CDR2 YFSETQ. Trimming shortened V by 0 bases and J by 6 bases, and 8 bases separated the two germline ends. The CDR3 totals 13 residues. The DNA of the CDR3 is TGCGCCAGCAGCTTGGGCCGCCGGGATACGCAGTATTTT. This sequence encodes CASSLGRRDTQYF.

V is TRBV29-1 and J is TRBJ1-5; 11 bases are shared with TRBD1. The CDR3 runs to 13 residues. Germline V gene sequence: CDR1 SQVTM, CDR2 ANQGSEA. Losses at the gene ends were 6 bases for V and 6 bases for J; bases not matched to a gene: 4. The CDR3 nucleotides are TGCAGCGTGCGGACAGGGGGCGGTCAGCCCCAGCATTTT. Its protein is CSVRTGGGQPQHF.

The CDR3 reads CASSPSGQGPYNSPLHF. In nucleotides, the CDR3 is TGTGCCAGCAGCCCATCGGGACAGGGACCCTATAATTCACCCCTCCACTTT. The chain links TRBV5-4 to TRBJ1-6, with 9 bases matching TRBD1. Germline lookup yields CDR1 SGHNT and CDR2 YYREEE (reference sequence). The CDR3 is 17 residues long. J was trimmed by 2 bases and V by 4 bases; bases with no gene match: 7.

V is TRBV5-4 and J is TRBJ1-1; TRBD1 is a possible D gene (5 bases). The CDR3 is made up of 15 amino acids. In germline, CDR1 is SGHNT, CDR2 YYREEE (reference sequence). The V end was cut by 4 bases, the J end by 0 bases, with 13 bases between. CDR3 loop: CASSPPRTMNTEAFF. As DNA, the CDR3 is TGTGCCAGCAGCCCCCCTAGGACAATGAACACTGAAGCTTTCTTT.

A few counts support this clone. The same CDR3 is also encoded by other DNA sequences in this sample. The chain has TRBV30 and TRBJ1-5, with D tentatively TRBD1 (5 bases). Germline V lookup: CDR1 GTSNPN, CDR2 SVGIG (reference sequence). The CDR3 spans 12 residues. The V end was cut by 2 bases, the J end by 4 bases, with 6 bases between. CDR3 in DNA: TGTGCCTGGAGTCAGGGTAATCAGCCCCAGCATTTT. Translation: CAWSQGNQPQHF.

The chain joins TRBV7-8 to TRBJ1-2; TRBD1 aligns across 9 bases. This CDR3 comprises 17 residues. Germline CDR1 SGHVS, CDR2 FQNEAQ. V was pared by 1 base and J by 7 bases, with 13 bases of the junction left unmatched. The CDR3 loop reads CASSLGLLGQGWGGYTF. The DNA for the CDR3 is TGTGCCAGCAGCTTAGGGTTGCTAGGACAGGGGTGGGGTGGCTACACCTTC.

Note on this clone: Distinct nucleotide sequences in the sample also encode this CDR3. The gene calls are TRBV7-2 and TRBJ1-2; TRBD1 might be the D (6 bases). Germline V gene lookup returns CDR1 SGHTA and CDR2 FQGNSA. CDR3 size: 14 residues. The germline V and J ends were trimmed by 2 bases and 5 bases, with 12 bases remaining between them. Here the CDR3 reads CASSLNREGYGYTF. Here the CDR3 DNA reads TGTGCCAGCAGCTTAAACAGGGAGGGGTATGGCTACACCTTC.

The J gene is TRBJ1-1, the V gene TRBV7-2, with 8 nucleotides matching TRBD1. Germline CDR1 SGHTA, CDR2 FQGNSA. Germline trimming cut 5 bases from V and 5 bases from J; bases unmatched to any gene: 7. The CDR3 contains 14 residues. The CDR3 DNA is TGTGCCAGCAGCCCCGACAGGGGAGGGACTGAAGCTTTCTTT. Protein product: CASSPDRGGTEAFF.

The chain links TRBV30 to TRBJ2-1; TRBD2 matches 12 bases. With 2 bases clipped from V and 2 bases from J, the junction kept 4 bases outside the gene matches. The CDR3 is 16 amino acids. The germline CDR1 and CDR2 sequences are GTSNPN and SVGIG (reference sequence). The CDR3 region has the DNA TGTGCCTGGAGTCCCCGACTAGCGGGAGCCTACAATGAGCAGTTCTTC. This encodes CAWSPRLAGAYNEQFF.

Worth noting for this clone: Other DNA variants within this sample encode the same CDR3. The chain combines TRBV5-4 with TRBJ1-4, with TRBD1 as a possible D gene (6 bases). Germline assignment: CDR1 SGHNT and CDR2 YYREEE (reference sequence). The CDR3 length is 14 residues. Trimming removed 0 bases from V and 5 bases from J, with 8 bases in between. The CDR3 sequence: CASSLGQGNEKLFF. The CDR3 region has the DNA TGTGCCAGCAGCTTGGGGCAGGGGAATGAAAAACTGTTTTTT.

This clone was seen a single time. V and J are TRBV9 and TRBJ2-2, with D possibly matching TRBD1 (6 bases). CDR1 SGDLS and CDR2 YYNGEE come from the germline V gene. V dropped 2 bases and J dropped 7 bases, with 12 bases sitting between them. This CDR3 spans 14 amino acids. CDR3 region: CASSVQGLGGELFF. DNA for the CDR3: TGTGCCAGCAGCGTTCAGGGGCTCGGCGGGGAGCTGTTTTTT.

The V call is TRBV5-4, the J call TRBJ2-1, with 9 bases fitting TRBD2. Per germline, CDR1 SGHNT and CDR2 YYREEE (reference sequence). This CDR3 spans 15 amino acids. Trimming cost V 1 base and J 6 bases; bases outside gene matches: 5. CDR3 residues: CASSLWSGRFNEQFF. CDR3 coding DNA: TGTGCCAGCAGCTTGTGGAGCGGGAGGTTCAATGAGCAGTTCTTC.

Here the CDR3 DNA reads TGTGCCAGCAGCGAGACGCGACAGGGGTCTGAAAAACTGTTTTTT. Translation: CASSETRQGSEKLFF. V gene TRBV2 combines with J gene TRBJ1-4, with 8 bases that match TRBD1. V gave up 6 bases and J gave up 7 bases; unmatched junction bases: 10. The germline CDR1 and CDR2 sequences are SNHLY and FYNNEI. This CDR3 region has 15 residues.

The J gene is TRBJ2-1, the V gene TRBV5-4; TRBD1 is a possible D gene (6 bases). This CDR3 is 16 amino acids long. Germline V gene lookup returns CDR1 SGHNT and CDR2 YYREEE (reference sequence). V was clipped by 2 bases and J by 5 bases, with 17 bases between them. The CDR3 nucleotides are TGTGCCAGCAGCTTTGGTACCCCCAGGGGAGACAATGAGCAGTTCTTC. This translates into CASSFGTPRGDNEQFF.

In DNA form, the CDR3 reads TGCGCCAGCAGCCCTTGGAGCGGGAGGGCCGGGGAGCTGTTTTTT. It encodes CASSPWSGRAGELFF. This rearrangement joins TRBV5-1 to TRBJ2-2, with 10 bases fitting TRBD2. CDR3 size: 15 residues. With V trimmed by 4 bases and J by 6 bases, 6 bases remained unmatched. The germline CDR1 and CDR2 sequences are SGHRS and YFSETQ.

This chain joins TRBV10-3 and TRBJ2-5; possible D gene TRBD1, 7 bases. Germline-derived CDR1 and CDR2 are ENHRY and SYGVKD. Deletions cut 8 bases from V and 5 bases from J, with 18 bases between. The CDR3 totals 14 residues. The DNA of the CDR3 is TGTGCCATCGCAGACAGGGAAGGGGGGGAGACCCAGTACTTC. Protein product: CAIADREGGETQYF.

V is TRBV27 and J is TRBJ1-5; D perhaps matches TRBD1 (5 bases). The CDR3 spans 15 residues. Trimming pared 4 bases from V and 5 bases from J, leaving 15 bases between. Germline values: CDR1 MNHEY, CDR2 SMNVEV (reference sequence). In DNA form, the CDR3 reads TGTGCCAGCAGTTGGGGCGCGACGGGGGATCAGCCCCAGCATTTT. This sequence encodes CASSWGATGDQPQHF.

The chain joins TRBV5-1 to TRBJ2-1; D unclear. V lost 3 bases, J lost 7 bases, and 11 bases lay in between. Germline CDR1 and CDR2: SGHRS and YFSETQ. This CDR3 is 13 amino acids long. DNA of the CDR3: TGCGCCAGCAGCTGGCAATCTTCAAATGAGCAGTTCTTC. Translated: CASSWQSSNEQFF. Using reference TRBV5-1 and TRBJ2-1 for the parts outside the CDR3, the full variable domain is KAGVTQTPRYLIKTRGQQVTLSCSPISGHRSVSWYQQTPGQGLQFLFEYFSETQRNKGNFPGRFSGRQFSNSRSEMNVSTLELGDSALYLCASSWQSSNEQFFGPGTRLTVL.

The gene calls are TRBV2 and TRBJ1-3; the D gene is possibly TRBD1 (6 bases). CDR3 length equals 14 residues. Trimming took off 9 bases at V and 0 bases at J, with 12 bases between the two ends. Germline V gene lookup returns CDR1 SNHLY and CDR2 FYNNEI. CDR3 bases: TGTGCCAGTAAAGGGGGTTCCTCTGGAAACACCATATATTTT. Translated, it gives CASKGGSSGNTIYF.

The rearrangement links TRBV5-1 to TRBJ2-2; D might be TRBD2 (6 bases). V gave up 7 bases and J gave up 2 bases, with 15 bases separating them. Germline loops: CDR1 SGHRS, CDR2 YFSETQ. The CDR3 spans 15 residues. The CDR3 nucleotides read TGCGCCAGCTTCGCCCGGGACTTTAACACCGGGGAGCTGTTTTTT. This gives the protein CASFARDFNTGELFF.

J is TRBJ1-5 and V is TRBV6-4, with 9 nucleotides matching TRBD1. The CDR3 is 16 amino acids. V lost 6 bases to trimming and J lost 5 bases; unmatched junction nucleotides: 11. Germline values: CDR1 MRHNA, CDR2 SNTAGT. In nucleotides, the CDR3 is TGTGCCAGCAGAAAACCGGGACAGGGTTTCTATCAGCCCCAGCATTTT. Translated: CASRKPGQGFYQPQHF.